This TCR beta chain was obtained from a study of somatic mutations in cytotoxic T cells in rheumatoid arthritis. V gave up 0 bases and J gave up 2 bases, with 13 bases separating them. CDR1 LGHNA and CDR2 YSLEER come from the germline V gene. There are 16 residues in the CDR3. Produced via immunoSEQ multiplex PCR; TCRdb's table is partial and in-frame only. The data hold some 7,000 clones, with roughly 69% observed a single time. The sequenced material came from CD8+ T cells sorted from blood. The chain links TRBV4-3 to TRBJ1-2; possibly TRBD1 for D (6 bases). The receptor was derived from an adult with rheumatoid arthritis. Written as DNA, the CDR3 is TGCGCCAGCAGCCAAGATCGCGGGACATCAAACTATGGCTACACCTTC. This sequence encodes CASSQDRGTSNYGYTF.